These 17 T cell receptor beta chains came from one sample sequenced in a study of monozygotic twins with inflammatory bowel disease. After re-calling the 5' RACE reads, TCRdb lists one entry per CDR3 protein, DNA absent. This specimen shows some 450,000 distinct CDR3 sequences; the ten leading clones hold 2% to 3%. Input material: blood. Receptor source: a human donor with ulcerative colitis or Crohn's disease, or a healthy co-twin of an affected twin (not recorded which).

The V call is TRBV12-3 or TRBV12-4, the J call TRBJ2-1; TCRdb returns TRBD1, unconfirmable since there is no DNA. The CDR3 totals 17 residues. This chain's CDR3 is CASSPVWGMSSYNEQFF.

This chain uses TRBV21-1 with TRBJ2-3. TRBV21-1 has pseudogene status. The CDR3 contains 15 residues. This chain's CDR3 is CASCPSAKKTDTQYF.

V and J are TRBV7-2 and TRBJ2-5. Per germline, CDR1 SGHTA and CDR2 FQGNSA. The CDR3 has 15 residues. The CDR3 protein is CASSLAGVVQETQYF.

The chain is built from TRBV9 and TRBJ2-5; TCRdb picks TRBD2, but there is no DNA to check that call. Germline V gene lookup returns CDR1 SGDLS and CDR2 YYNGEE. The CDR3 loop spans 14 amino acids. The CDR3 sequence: CASSVSEGGETQYF.

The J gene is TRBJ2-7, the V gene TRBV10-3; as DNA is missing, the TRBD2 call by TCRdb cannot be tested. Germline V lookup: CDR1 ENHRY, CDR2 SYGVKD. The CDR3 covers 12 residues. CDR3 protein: CAISPSGFEQYF.

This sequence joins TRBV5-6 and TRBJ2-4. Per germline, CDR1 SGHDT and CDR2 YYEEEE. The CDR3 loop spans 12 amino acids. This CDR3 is CASSLRLNIQYF.

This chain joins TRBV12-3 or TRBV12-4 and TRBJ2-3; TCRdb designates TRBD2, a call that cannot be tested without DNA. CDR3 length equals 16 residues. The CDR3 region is CASNRRGALPTDTQYF.

CDR3: CASSLVGTGGGSFRTQYF. The genes are TRBV11-2 and TRBJ2-5; lacking DNA, the TRBD1 call made by TCRdb goes unchecked. The CDR3 consists of 18 residues. CDR1 is SGHAT, CDR2 FQNNGV, per germline.

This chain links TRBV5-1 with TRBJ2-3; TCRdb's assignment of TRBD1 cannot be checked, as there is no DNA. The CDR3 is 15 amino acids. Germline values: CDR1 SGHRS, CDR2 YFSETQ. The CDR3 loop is CASRRGGGSTDTQYF.

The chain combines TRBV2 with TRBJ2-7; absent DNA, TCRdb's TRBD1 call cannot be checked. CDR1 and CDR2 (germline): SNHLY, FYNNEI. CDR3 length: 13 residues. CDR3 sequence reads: CASVGTPFYEQYF.

This CDR3 is CASSISSGITGELFF. V usage is TRBV5-6 and J usage is TRBJ2-2; TCRdb returns TRBD2, unconfirmable since there is no DNA. The CDR3 is made up of 15 amino acids. Looked up from germline, CDR1 is SGHDT and CDR2 is YYEEEE.

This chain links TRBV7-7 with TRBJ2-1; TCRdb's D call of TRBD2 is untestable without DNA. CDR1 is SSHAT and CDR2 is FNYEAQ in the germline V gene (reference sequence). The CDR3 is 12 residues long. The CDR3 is CASSLQGGEQFF.

CDR3 sequence: CSARVNPSETYEQYF. J is TRBJ2-7 and V is TRBV20-1; TCRdb's assignment of TRBD2 cannot be checked, as there is no DNA. The CDR3 runs to 15 residues. Germline V gene sequence: CDR1 DFQATT, CDR2 SNEGSKA (reference sequence).

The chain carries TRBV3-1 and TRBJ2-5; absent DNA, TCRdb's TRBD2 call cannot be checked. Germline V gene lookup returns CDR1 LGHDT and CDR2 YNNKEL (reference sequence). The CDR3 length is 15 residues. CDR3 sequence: CASSQEGTSAETQYF.

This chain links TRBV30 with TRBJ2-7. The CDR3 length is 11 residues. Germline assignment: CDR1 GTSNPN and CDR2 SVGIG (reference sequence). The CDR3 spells CAWSVSYEQYF.

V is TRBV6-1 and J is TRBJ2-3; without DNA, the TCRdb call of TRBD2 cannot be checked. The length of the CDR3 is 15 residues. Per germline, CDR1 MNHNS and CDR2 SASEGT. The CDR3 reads CASSQGSGGPDTQYF.

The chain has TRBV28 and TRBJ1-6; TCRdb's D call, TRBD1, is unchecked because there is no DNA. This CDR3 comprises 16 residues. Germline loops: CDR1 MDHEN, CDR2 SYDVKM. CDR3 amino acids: CASSSNRDSYNSPLHF.